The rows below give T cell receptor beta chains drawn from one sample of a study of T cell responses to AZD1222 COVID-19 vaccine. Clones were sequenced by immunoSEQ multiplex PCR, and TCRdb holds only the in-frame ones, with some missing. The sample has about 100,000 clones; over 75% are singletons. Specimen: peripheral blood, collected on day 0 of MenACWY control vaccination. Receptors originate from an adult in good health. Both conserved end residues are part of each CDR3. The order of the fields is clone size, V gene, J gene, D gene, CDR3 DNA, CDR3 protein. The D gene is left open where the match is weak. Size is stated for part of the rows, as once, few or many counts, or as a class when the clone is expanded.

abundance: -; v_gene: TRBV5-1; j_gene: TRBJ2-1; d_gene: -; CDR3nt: TGCGCCAGCAGCTTAAATCAGGGGACGGTGAATGAGCAGTTCTTC; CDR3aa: CASSLNQGTVNEQFF
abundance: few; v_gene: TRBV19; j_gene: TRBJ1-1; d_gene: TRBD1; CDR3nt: TGTGCCAGTAGTATAGCCGCCTTCCGGGACAGCAACACTGAAGCTTTCTTT; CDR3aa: CASSIAAFRDSNTEAFF
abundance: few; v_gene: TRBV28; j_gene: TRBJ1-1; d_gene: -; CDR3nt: TGTGCCACCTTATCCGTCTCCCGTAGAGCTTTCTTT; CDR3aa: CATLSVSRRAFF
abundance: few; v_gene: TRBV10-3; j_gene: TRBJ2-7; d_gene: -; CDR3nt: TGTGCCATCCGGGGGAGCTCCTACGAGCAGTACTTC; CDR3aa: CAIRGSSYEQYF
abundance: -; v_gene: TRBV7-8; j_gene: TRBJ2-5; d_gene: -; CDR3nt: TGTGCCAGCAGCCGAGGCGGACAGTCAGGGGAGACCCAGTACTTC; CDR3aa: CASSRGGQSGETQYF
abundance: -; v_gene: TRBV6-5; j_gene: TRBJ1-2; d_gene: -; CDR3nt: TGTGCCAGCAGTTACTCGGCCGCGAACTATGGCTACACCTTC; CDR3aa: CASSYSAANYGYTF
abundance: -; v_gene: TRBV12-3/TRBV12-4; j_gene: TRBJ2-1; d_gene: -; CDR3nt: TGTGCCAGCAGTTCATCTAACCGAGGGCAGTTCTTC; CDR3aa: CASSSSNRGQFF
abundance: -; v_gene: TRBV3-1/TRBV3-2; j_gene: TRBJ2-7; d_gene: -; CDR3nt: TGTGCCAGCAGCCAAGATCCATCCAGGCCCTACGAGCAGTACTTC; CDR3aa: CASSQDPSRPYEQYF
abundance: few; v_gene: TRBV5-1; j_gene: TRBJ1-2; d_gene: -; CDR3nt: TGCGCCAGCAGCTTGTTAGTAAATCAGGGGACGGGCTATGGCTACACCTTC; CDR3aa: CASSLLVNQGTGYGYTF
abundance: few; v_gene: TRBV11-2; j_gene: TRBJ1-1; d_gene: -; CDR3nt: TGTGCCAGCAGCTTAGGGGGATGGGGAAACACTGAAGCTTTCTTT; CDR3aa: CASSLGGWGNTEAFF
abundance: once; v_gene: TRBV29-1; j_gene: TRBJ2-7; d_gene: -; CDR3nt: TGCAGCGTCCGGGACACCTCAAACTCCTACGAGCAGTACTTC; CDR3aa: CSVRDTSNSYEQYF
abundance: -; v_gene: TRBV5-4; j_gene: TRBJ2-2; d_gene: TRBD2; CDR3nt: TGTGCCAGCAGCTTGGTTCCCGGGGGGGCCCACACCGGGGAGCTGTTTTTT; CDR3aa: CASSLVPGGAHTGELFF
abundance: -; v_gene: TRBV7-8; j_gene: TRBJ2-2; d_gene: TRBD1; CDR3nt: TGTGCCAGCAGTCCCCGAGGTCCGGGACAGGTGAACACCGGGGAGCTGTTTTTT; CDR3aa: CASSPRGPGQVNTGELFF
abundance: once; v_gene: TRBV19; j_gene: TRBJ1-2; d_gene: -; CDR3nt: TGTGCCAGCCGAATGCATGGGGCTAACTATGGCTACACCTTC; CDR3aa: CASRMHGANYGYTF
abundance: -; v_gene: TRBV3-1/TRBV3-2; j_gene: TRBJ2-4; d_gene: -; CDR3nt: TGTGCCAGCAGCCAAGGAACCGGGACGGACATTCAGTACTTC; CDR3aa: CASSQGTGTDIQYF
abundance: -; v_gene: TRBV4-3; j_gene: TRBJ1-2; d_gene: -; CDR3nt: TGCGCCAGCAGCCCTTCCAACAGGCTGGATGGCTACACCTTC; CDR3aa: CASSPSNRLDGYTF
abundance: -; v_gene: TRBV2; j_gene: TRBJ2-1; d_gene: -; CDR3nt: TGTGCCAGCAGCAACGGCCAGTCGGATGAGCAGTTCTTC; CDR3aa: CASSNGQSDEQFF
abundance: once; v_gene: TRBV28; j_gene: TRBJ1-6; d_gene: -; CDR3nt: TGTGCCAGCAGGCAGGTCCGCAATTCACCCCTCCACTTT; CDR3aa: CASRQVRNSPLHF
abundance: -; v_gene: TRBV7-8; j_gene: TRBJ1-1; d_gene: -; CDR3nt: TGTGCCAGCAGCCCCCCGGGGACTGAAGCTTTCTTT; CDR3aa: CASSPPGTEAFF
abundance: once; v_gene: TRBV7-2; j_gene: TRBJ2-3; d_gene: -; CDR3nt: TGTGCCAGCAACTGGGGGGATACGCAGTATTTT; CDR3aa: CASNWGDTQYF
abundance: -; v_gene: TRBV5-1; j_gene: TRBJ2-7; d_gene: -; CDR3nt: TGCGCCAGCAGCTTGGTCAAAACTAGGGGTTTCGGGGAGCAGTACTTC; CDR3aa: CASSLVKTRGFGEQYF
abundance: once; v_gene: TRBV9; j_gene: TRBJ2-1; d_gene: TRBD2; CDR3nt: TGTGCCAGCAGCATAAGCGGGAGGGTTTACAATGAGCAGTTCTTC; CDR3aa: CASSISGRVYNEQFF
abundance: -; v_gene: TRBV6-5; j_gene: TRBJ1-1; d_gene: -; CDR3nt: TGTGCCAGCAGACAAGAGATGGACAGCACTGAAGCTTTCTTT; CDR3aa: CASRQEMDSTEAFF
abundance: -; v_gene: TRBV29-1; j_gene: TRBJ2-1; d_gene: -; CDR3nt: TGCAGCGTTGCAAGGGCCGCCAATGAGCAGTTCTTC; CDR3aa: CSVARAANEQFF
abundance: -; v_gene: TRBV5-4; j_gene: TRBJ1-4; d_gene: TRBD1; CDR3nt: TGTGCCAGCAGCTGGAGGATAGGGGGCGAGGAAAAACTGTTTTTT; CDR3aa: CASSWRIGGEEKLFF
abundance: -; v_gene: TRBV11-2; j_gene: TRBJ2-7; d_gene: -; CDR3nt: TGTGCCAGCTCCCCGATGGGGGCTGGGGAGCAGTACTTC; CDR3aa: CASSPMGAGEQYF
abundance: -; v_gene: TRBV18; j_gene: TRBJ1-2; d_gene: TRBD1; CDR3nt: TGTGCCAGCTCACCCCGGGACAGTGCTAACTATGGCTACACCTTC; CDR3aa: CASSPRDSANYGYTF
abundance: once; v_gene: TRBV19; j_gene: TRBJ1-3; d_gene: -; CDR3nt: TGTGCCAGTAGGGGCCGGGACCTCGGAAACACCATATATTTT; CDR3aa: CASRGRDLGNTIYF
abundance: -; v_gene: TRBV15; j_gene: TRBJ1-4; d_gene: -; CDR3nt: TGTGCCACCAGCAGAGAGGTAAGAAGTGAGAACGAAAAACTGTTTTTT; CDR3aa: CATSREVRSENEKLFF
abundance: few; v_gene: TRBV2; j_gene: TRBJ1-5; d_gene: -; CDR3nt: TGTGCCAGCAGCCAGACCTGGAATCAGCCCCAGCATTTT; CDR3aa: CASSQTWNQPQHF
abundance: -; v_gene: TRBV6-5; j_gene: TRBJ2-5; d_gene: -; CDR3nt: TGTGCCAGCTCTCCAGGTCTCCAAGAGACCCAGTACTTC; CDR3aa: CASSPGLQETQYF
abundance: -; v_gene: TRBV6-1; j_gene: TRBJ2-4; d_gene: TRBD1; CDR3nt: TGTGCCAGCAGTGACCGGGACAGGGGCCCTCGGTACTTC; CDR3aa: CASSDRDRGPRYF
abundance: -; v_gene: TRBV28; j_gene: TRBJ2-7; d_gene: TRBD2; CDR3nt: TGTGCCAGCAGTTTGGGAGGGAGGGAGCAGTACTTC; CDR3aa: CASSLGGREQYF
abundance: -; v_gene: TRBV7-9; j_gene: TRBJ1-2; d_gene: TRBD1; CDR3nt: TGTGCCAGCAGCACCGGGACAGGGGGCGCCCCTTTAAGGGGCTACACCTTC; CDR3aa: CASSTGTGGAPLRGYTF
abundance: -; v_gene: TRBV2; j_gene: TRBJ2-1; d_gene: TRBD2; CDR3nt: TGTGCCAGCAGCGAGCCGACTAGCATATACAATGAGCAGTTCTTC; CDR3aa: CASSEPTSIYNEQFF
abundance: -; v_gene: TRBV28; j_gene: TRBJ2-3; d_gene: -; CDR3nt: TGTGCCAGCATCCTAGGGGGGACAGATACGCAGTATTTT; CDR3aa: CASILGGTDTQYF
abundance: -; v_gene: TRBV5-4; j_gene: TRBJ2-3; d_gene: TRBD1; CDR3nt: TGTGCCAGCAGGTTGGACAGGGGGCGTGGCACAGATACGCAGTATTTT; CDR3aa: CASRLDRGRGTDTQYF
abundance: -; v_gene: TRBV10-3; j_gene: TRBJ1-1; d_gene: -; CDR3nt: TGTGCCATCAGAAAACCCGGGACACTTGAGGATGATAGGAACACTGAAGCTTTCTTT; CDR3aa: CAIRKPGTLEDDRNTEAFF
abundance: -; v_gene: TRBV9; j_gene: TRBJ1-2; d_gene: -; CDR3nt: TGTGCCAGCAGCACAACGGGGACGGGTAACTATGGCTACACCTTC; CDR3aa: CASSTTGTGNYGYTF
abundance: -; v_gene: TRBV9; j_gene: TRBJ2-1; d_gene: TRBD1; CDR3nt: TGTGCCAGCAACCCAGGACAGGGAGCCTACAATGAGCAGTTCTTC; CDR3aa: CASNPGQGAYNEQFF
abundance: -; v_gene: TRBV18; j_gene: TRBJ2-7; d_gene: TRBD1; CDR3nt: TGTGCCAGCTCGCCTACCGGGACAGGCGTCTCCGAGCAGTACTTC; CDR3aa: CASSPTGTGVSEQYF
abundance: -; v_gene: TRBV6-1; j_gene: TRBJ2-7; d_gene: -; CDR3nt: TGTGCCAGCAGTGACCGCAGGGGTACCTACGAGCAGTACTTC; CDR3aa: CASSDRRGTYEQYF
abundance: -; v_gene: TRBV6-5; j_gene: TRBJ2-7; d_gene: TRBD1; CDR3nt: TGTGCCAGCAGTTCGGGACAGGGGGTATGGGAGCAGTACTTC; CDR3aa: CASSSGQGVWEQYF
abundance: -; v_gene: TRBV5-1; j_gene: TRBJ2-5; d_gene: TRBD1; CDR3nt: TGCGCCAGCAGCTCGAGGGACAGAGAGACCCAGTACTTC; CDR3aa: CASSSRDRETQYF
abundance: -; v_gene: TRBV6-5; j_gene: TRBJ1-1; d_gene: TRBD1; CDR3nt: TGTGCCAGCAGACAGGGGGGGAACACTGAAGCTTTCTTT; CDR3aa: CASRQGGNTEAFF
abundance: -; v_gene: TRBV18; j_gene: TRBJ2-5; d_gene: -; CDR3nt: TGTGCCAGCTCACCGGGGCTTTACCAAGAGACCCAGTACTTC; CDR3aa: CASSPGLYQETQYF
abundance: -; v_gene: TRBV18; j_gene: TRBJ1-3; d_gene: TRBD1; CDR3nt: TGTGCCAGCAAGACAGGGGGCGAAGGAAACACCATATATTTT; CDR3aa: CASKTGGEGNTIYF
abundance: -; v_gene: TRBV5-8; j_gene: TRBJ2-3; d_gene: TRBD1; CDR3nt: TGTGCCAGCAGCCTAGGACAGGGGTCAGATACGCAGTATTTT; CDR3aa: CASSLGQGSDTQYF
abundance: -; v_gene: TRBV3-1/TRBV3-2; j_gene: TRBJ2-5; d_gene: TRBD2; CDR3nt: TGTGCCAGCAGCTTTGCCGGACTAGTTGGAGAGACCCAGTACTTC; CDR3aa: CASSFAGLVGETQYF
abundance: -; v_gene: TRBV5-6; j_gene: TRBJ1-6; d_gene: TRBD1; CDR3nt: TGTGCCAGCAGCTTACTGGGACAGGGGGTTTCACCCCTCCACTTT; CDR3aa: CASSLLGQGVSPLHF
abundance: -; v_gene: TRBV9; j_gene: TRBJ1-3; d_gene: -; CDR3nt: TGTGCCAGCAGCACCGGCCCCTCTGGAAACACCATATATTTT; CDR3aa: CASSTGPSGNTIYF